This T cell receptor beta chain originates from a study of early T cells in non-severe SARS-CoV-2 infection. This clonotype was picked up a small number of times. The antigen remains undetermined. Unique molecular identifiers (one per individual cDNA molecule) were attached. MiXCR, run by TCRdb on the 5' RACE reads, gives a single entry per CDR3 protein. Counted here are about 60,000 distinct CDR3 sequences, over 5% occurring once; the ten biggest clones make up under 8%. This CDR3 has 14 amino acids. CDR1 is ENHRY, CDR2 SYGVKD, per germline. V was trimmed by 6 bases and J by 7 bases, leaving 16 bases between them. Study outcomes and limitations: Using VDJdb, the matching emphasized anti-spike CD8 responses while missing private and CD4 specificities.

This rearrangement joins TRBV10-3 to TRBJ2-1; possibly TRBD1 for D (7 bases). This TCR came from an adult who was a healthcare worker with PCR-confirmed SARS-CoV-2 infection or an uninfected control (not recorded which). Sequenced material: whole blood. The DNA of the CDR3 is TGTGCCATCAGCCAAGGACAGGAGGGTAATGAGCAGTTCTTC. This gives the protein CAISQGQEGNEQFF.